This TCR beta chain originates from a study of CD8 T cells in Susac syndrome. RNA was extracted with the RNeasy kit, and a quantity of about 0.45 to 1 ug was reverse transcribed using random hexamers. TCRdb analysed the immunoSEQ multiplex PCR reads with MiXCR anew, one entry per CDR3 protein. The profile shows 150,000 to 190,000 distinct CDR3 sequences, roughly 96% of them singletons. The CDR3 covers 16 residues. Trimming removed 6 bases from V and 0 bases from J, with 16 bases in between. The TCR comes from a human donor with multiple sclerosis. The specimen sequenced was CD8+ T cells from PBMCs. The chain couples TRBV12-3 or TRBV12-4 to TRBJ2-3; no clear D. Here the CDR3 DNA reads TGTGCCAGCAGCTCTGAGACGTCAAAGAGCACAGATACGCAGTATTTT. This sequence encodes CASSSETSKSTDTQYF.